The subject of this entry is one T cell receptor (beta chain). This sample stems from a study of blood T cell repertoires in COVID-19. As for the study in general: Sample material is recorded as cDNA or gDNA derived from T cells, B-cell-depleted T cells, or PBMCs.

Sequenced by immunoSEQ multiplex PCR; TCRdb stores in-frame clones only, minus some. The data contain 300,000 to 350,000 clones, about 93% of them singletons. CDR3 length: 18 amino acids. With 5 bases clipped from V and 6 bases from J, the junction kept 15 bases outside the gene matches. Germline V gene data show CDR1 as SGHAT and CDR2 as FQNNGV. This TCR was recovered from a woman between 25 and 40 years old with COVID-19, enrolled during active disease. The sequenced sample was peripheral blood. The J gene is TRBJ2-2, the V gene TRBV11-2, with TRBD1 matching over 10 bases. In nucleotides, the CDR3 is TGTGCCAGCAGCCTTAGACGGGACAGGGGAGGTAGGGCCGGGGAGCTGTTTTTT. It encodes CASSLRRDRGGRAGELFF.